This T cell receptor beta chain was captured in a study of long-term antiretroviral therapy in people with HIV. The study, taken as a whole, reports: Narrower CDR3 length ranges marked HIV repertoires relative to controls.

The assay, immunoSEQ v3.0, was run at survey level. Generated by immunoSEQ multiplex PCR, the TCRdb table keeps only in-frame clones and is missing some. The repertoire consists of some 19,000 clones, with approximately 84% occurring once and the leading ten covering roughly 8.6%. About this clone: Its target is not known.

With 3 bases removed from V and 2 bases from J, the gap between germline ends came to 11 bases. The CDR3 length is 14 residues. Per the germline V gene, CDR1 is MDHEN and CDR2 is SYDVKM. Specimen: unsorted PBMCs, collected 0.9 years after starting antiretroviral therapy. The clonotype was recovered from a young man with HIV. The rearrangement links TRBV28 to TRBJ2-7; D perhaps matches TRBD2 (7 bases). The CDR3, as DNA: TGTGCCAGCAGTTTGGGGGGGCCAACCTACGAGCAGTACTTC. This encodes CASSLGGPTYEQYF.